The rows below give T cell receptor beta chains drawn from one sample of a study of cytomegalovirus exposure and HLA in healthy donors. Here immunoSEQ multiplex PCR was the method, and the copy in TCRdb shows in-frame clones only, minus some. Of roughly 90,000 clones in the sample, around 85% were seen once. The specimen sequenced was PBMCs. These receptors were obtained from a man aged 18 to 29 in good health and CMV-seropositive. CDR3s include the opening cysteine and the closing phenylalanine or tryptophan. The D gene is left open where the match is weak. Where a row states a size, it is once, few, many or the class of an expanded clone; other rows omit it.

j_call | clone_size | v_call | d_call | cdr3_nt | cdr3_aa
TRBJ2-7 | few | TRBV5-1 | NA | TGCGCCAGCAGCGTATGGGTCGGGGACTACGAGCAGTACTTC | CASSVWVGDYEQYF
TRBJ2-3 | NA | TRBV7-9 | TRBD2 | TGTGCCAGCAGCGCGCTACTAGCGGGGAGCACAGATACGCAGTATTTT | CASSALLAGSTDTQYF
TRBJ2-2 | NA | TRBV7-6 | TRBD2 | TGTGCCAGCAGCTCGGGACTAGCTGGCACCGGGGAGCTGTTTTTT | CASSSGLAGTGELFF
TRBJ2-1 | once | TRBV30 | TRBD1 | TGTGCCTGGAGGTCTAGGTCGGGACAGGGGGCTTGGAATGAGCAGTTCTTC | CAWRSRSGQGAWNEQFF
TRBJ2-1 | NA | TRBV7-9 | TRBD1 | TGTGCCAGCCGCGGACAGGGAATAGGCTACAATGAGCAGTTCTTC | CASRGQGIGYNEQFF
TRBJ1-5 | few | TRBV5-1 | NA | TGCGCCAGCAGCTTGGCCGGGGGTAGCAATCAGCCCCAGCATTTT | CASSLAGGSNQPQHF
TRBJ2-5 | NA | TRBV11-1 | TRBD2 | TGTGCCAGCAGCCTACTAGCGGGAGGGGCAGAGACCCAGTACTTC | CASSLLAGGAETQYF
TRBJ2-3 | NA | TRBV5-1 | TRBD1 | TGCGCCAGCAGCTTCTCCGGGACAGGGACCACAGATACGCAGTATTTT | CASSFSGTGTTDTQYF
TRBJ1-2 | NA | TRBV7-2 | NA | TGTGCCAGCAGCTTTGACAGCTATGGCTACACCTTC | CASSFDSYGYTF
TRBJ2-1 | NA | TRBV6-4 | TRBD2 | TGTGCCAGCAGTGATTGGGGAGGGAATGAGCAGTTCTTC | CASSDWGGNEQFF
TRBJ2-7 | NA | TRBV11-2 | TRBD2 | TGTGCCAGCAGCTTACTCGGTAGCGGGAGTGCGGAGCAGTACTTC | CASSLLGSGSAEQYF
TRBJ1-4 | NA | TRBV7-9 | NA | TGTGCCAGCAGCTTAACCGGGAAGGGGGTTAATGAAAAACTGTTTTTT | CASSLTGKGVNEKLFF
TRBJ2-3 | once | TRBV19 | NA | TGTGCCAGTAGTATTCTTGAGGGTCCCACAGATACGCAGTATTTT | CASSILEGPTDTQYF
TRBJ2-2 | NA | TRBV29-1 | TRBD1 | TGCAGCGTTGAAGTCGGGACAGACGAACGGGAGCTGTTTTTT | CSVEVGTDERELFF
TRBJ1-2 | NA | TRBV6-5 | TRBD1 | TGTGCCAGCAGCCAGAAAGGGGGCGCTGAAGGCTACACCTTC | CASSQKGGAEGYTF
TRBJ2-1 | NA | TRBV7-7 | NA | TGTGCCAGCAGCTTAAGTAGAGGGACTGCTGAGCAGTTCTTC | CASSLSRGTAEQFF
TRBJ1-1 | NA | TRBV7-2 | TRBD1 | TGTGCCAGCAGCCCGGGACAGGGTGGCACTGAAGCTTTCTTT | CASSPGQGGTEAFF
TRBJ2-1 | once | TRBV7-9 | TRBD1 | TGTGCCAGCAGCCCCCGGACAGGGGTCTGGAATGAGCAGTTCTTC | CASSPRTGVWNEQFF
TRBJ2-2 | NA | TRBV6-5 | TRBD1 | TGTGCCAGCAGTTCCCCGGGACAGGGGAGTACCGGGGAGCTGTTTTTT | CASSSPGQGSTGELFF
TRBJ2-1 | NA | TRBV6-5 | TRBD1 | TGTGCCAGCAGTCTGGGACAGGGTTGGGATAATGAGCAGTTCTTC | CASSLGQGWDNEQFF
TRBJ2-5 | NA | TRBV28 | NA | TGTGCCAGCAGTTTACGCGATACAGGTTCCGAGACCCAGTACTTC | CASSLRDTGSETQYF
TRBJ2-7 | few | TRBV2 | NA | TGTGCCAGCAGTGATGTGGAGGGGCAGTACTTC | CASSDVEGQYF
TRBJ2-3 | NA | TRBV6-6 | NA | TGTGCCAGCAGTTACGTACAGGGCATCACAGATACGCAGTATTTT | CASSYVQGITDTQYF
TRBJ2-6 | once | TRBV30 | NA | TGTGCCTGGAGCGACGCGGGATCTAGCTCTGGGGCCAACGTCCTGACTTTC | CAWSDAGSSSGANVLTF
TRBJ1-5 | NA | TRBV28 | NA | TGTGCCAGCAGTTTACCTGCCCTGAGAAACGCGGGTCAGCCCCAGCATTTT | CASSLPALRNAGQPQHF
TRBJ1-2 | NA | TRBV6-6 | TRBD1 | TGTGCCAGCAGCCCGGGACAGGGAAGACCTAGTGGCTACACCTTC | CASSPGQGRPSGYTF
TRBJ1-6 | NA | TRBV27 | TRBD1 | TGTGCCAGCAGTCCCCGGACAGGTCATAATTCACCCCTCCACTTT | CASSPRTGHNSPLHF
TRBJ2-2 | NA | TRBV10-1 | NA | TGCGCCAGCAGCCAAGAGGGACTGTTCACCGGGGAGCTGTTTTTT | CASSQEGLFTGELFF
TRBJ1-2 | NA | TRBV5-1 | NA | TGCGCCAGCAGCTTGGCCGCTACCGCCACCCTCTATGGCTACACCTTC | CASSLAATATLYGYTF
TRBJ2-7 | NA | TRBV7-9 | NA | TGTGCCAGCAGCCTAAAGTCCGAGCAGTACTTC | CASSLKSEQYF
TRBJ2-1 | few | TRBV7-2 | TRBD2 | TGTGCCAGCAGCCGATTAGCGGGGGGGGACTACAATGAGCAGTTCTTC | CASSRLAGGDYNEQFF
TRBJ1-1 | NA | TRBV7-9 | TRBD1 | TGTGCCAGCAGCTTCGGACAGGGGAAAACTGAAGCTTTCTTT | CASSFGQGKTEAFF
TRBJ2-5 | NA | TRBV5-1 | NA | TGCGCCAGCAGCTTCGGTCAGGCGACCCAAGAGACCCAGTACTTC | CASSFGQATQETQYF
TRBJ2-1 | NA | TRBV2 | TRBD1 | TGTGCCAGCCGGGACAGGGTAGTAATATGGGAGCAGTTCTTC | CASRDRVVIWEQFF
TRBJ2-1 | NA | TRBV5-1 | TRBD2 | TGCGCCAGCAGCTTGGGCGGGGGGAACAGGGACGAGCAGTTCTTC | CASSLGGGNRDEQFF
TRBJ2-5 | NA | TRBV5-6 | TRBD1 | TGTGCCAGCAGCTTGGGGACAGGGGAAGAGACCCAGTACTTC | CASSLGTGEETQYF
TRBJ2-1 | NA | TRBV28 | TRBD2 | TGTGCCAGCAGTTTTACTAGCGTCGGTGAGCAGTTCTTC | CASSFTSVGEQFF
TRBJ2-7 | NA | TRBV29-1 | TRBD2 | TGCAGCGCTGACGCGGGGGGAGGGCCTTCCTACGAGCAGTACTTC | CSADAGGGPSYEQYF
TRBJ2-7 | NA | TRBV10-3 | NA | TGTGCCATCAGTGAAATGGCAGGGGAATACGAGCAGTACTTC | CAISEMAGEYEQYF
TRBJ2-1 | NA | TRBV2 | NA | TGTGCCAGTGGGATTGATGAAGGGAGCAATGAGCAGTTCTTC | CASGIDEGSNEQFF
TRBJ2-2 | NA | TRBV25-1 | NA | TGTGCCAGCAGTGTCGGGACTTTCTTCGGGGAGCTGTTTTTT | CASSVGTFFGELFF
TRBJ2-3 | once | TRBV7-3 | TRBD1 | TGTGCCAGCAGCTTTACTCTGGGACAGACAGATACGCAGTATTTT | CASSFTLGQTDTQYF